This passage covers 22 T cell receptor beta chains from one sample sequenced in a study of T cells in Graves' hyperthyroidism and ophthalmopathy. Authors of the study amplified TCR beta CDR3 regions from RNA transcripts. The TCR CDR3 first-round RT-PCR relied on the HTBI primer set. Using its own MiXCR run on the multiplex PCR reads, TCRdb lists one record per CDR3 protein. The sample records hundreds of thousands of distinct CDR3 sequences, around 13% being singletons. The material sequenced was blood. These receptors all stem from a woman younger than 30 with Graves' hyperthyroidism.

This clonotype appeared many times. This chain links TRBV28 with TRBJ2-5; 8 bases agree with TRBD2. Germline V gene lookup returns CDR1 MDHEN and CDR2 SYDVKM. With 4 bases clipped from V and 4 bases from J, the junction kept 5 bases outside the gene matches. This CDR3 region has 14 residues. This chain's CDR3 is CASSYPGLGETQYF. CDR3 in DNA: TGTGCCAGCAGTTACCCGGGACTAGGAGAGACCCAGTACTTC.

With respect to this clonotype: The conserved final phenylalanine or tryptophan is absent from the CDR3, which likely points to a read error. This chain uses TRBV28 with TRBJ1-5; D uncertain. The CDR3 sequence is 12 residues long. The V gene's germline CDR1 is MDHEN and CDR2 SYDVKM. V shed 2 bases and J shed 6 bases, with 5 bases lying between them. This chain's CDR3 is CASSLEAQPQHL. CDR3 nucleotide sequence: TGTGCCAGCAGTTTAGAGGCTCAGCCCCAGCATCTT.

The table lists this clonotype with many counts. The chain links TRBV2 to TRBJ1-1; 8 nucleotides line up with TRBD1. Germline V gene sequence: CDR1 SNHLY, CDR2 FYNNEI. This CDR3 has 15 residues. V was clipped by 3 bases and J by 3 bases; unmatched bases: 6. The CDR3 DNA is TGTGCCAGCAGTGACGGGCAGGGGGCTGACACTGAAGCTTTCTTT. It encodes CASSDGQGADTEAFF.

The table lists this clonotype with many counts. The chain couples TRBV12-3 or TRBV12-4 to TRBJ1-5; D is unresolved. V was cut by 3 bases and J by 2 bases, with 8 bases left in between. The CDR3 covers 14 residues. CDR3 coding DNA: TGTGCCAGCAGTTTGACCGACGGCAATCAGCCCCAGCATTTT. Its protein product is CASSLTDGNQPQHF.

As to this clonotype: A read error may explain this, as a much larger clone is one base away. This chain links TRBV27 with TRBJ1-2; D call uncertain. The CDR3 spans 14 residues. V gave up 5 bases and J gave up 5 bases, with 15 bases separating them. In germline, CDR1 is MNHEY, CDR2 SMNVEV (reference sequence). CDR3 in amino acids: CASSNFASSYGYTF. The DNA of the CDR3 is TGTGCCAGCAGTAACTTTGCGTCCTCTTATGGCTACACCTTC.

V gene TRBV20-1 combines with J gene TRBJ2-1, with D uncertain. The CDR3 is 15 amino acids. Trimming cost V 0 bases and J 3 bases, with 12 bases left between them. The V gene's germline CDR1 is DFQATT and CDR2 SNEGSKA (reference sequence). The CDR3 nucleotides are TGCAGTGCTAGAGAGACTGGTAAACTCTACAATGAGCAGTTCTTC. It specifies CSARETGKLYNEQFF.

The chain employs TRBV9 and TRBJ2-3; the D gene is possibly TRBD2 (5 bases). Germline V gene lookup returns CDR1 SGDLS and CDR2 YYNGEE. V was clipped by 4 bases and J by 3 bases, with 12 bases between them. This CDR3 has 14 amino acids. CDR3 in amino acids: CASSRGIETDTQYF. The CDR3, as DNA: TGTGCCAGCAGCCGGGGTATTGAGACAGATACGCAGTATTTT.

This clonotype was detected many times. The chain joins TRBV28 to TRBJ1-5, with 7 bases identical to TRBD1. The CDR3 extends over 15 amino acids. Losses at the gene ends were 6 bases for V and 4 bases for J; bases not matched to a gene: 9. Germline V gene sequence: CDR1 MDHEN, CDR2 SYDVKM. The CDR3 DNA follows: TGTGCCAGCAGGAGTCCGGGACAGCGTAATCAGCCCCAGCATTTT. This codes for CASRSPGQRNQPQHF.

This chain links TRBV5-8 with TRBJ2-1, with 16 bases aligning to TRBD2. This CDR3 contains 16 residues. V was pared by 4 bases and J by 8 bases, with 6 bases of the junction left unmatched. CDR1 SGHTS and CDR2 YDEGEE come from the germline V gene. The CDR3 sequence: CASSTGLAGGPHEQFF. CDR3 coding DNA: TGTGCCAGCAGCACGGGACTAGCGGGAGGGCCACATGAGCAGTTCTTC.

The V gene is TRBV28, the J gene TRBJ1-2, with 10 bases aligning to TRBD1. The CDR3 spans 15 residues. Germline V lookup: CDR1 MDHEN, CDR2 SYDVKM. J lost 7 bases, V lost 5 bases, and 10 bases had no gene match. The CDR3 sequence is CASSGGDRGRGGYTF. The CDR3 bases are TGTGCCAGCAGTGGGGGGGACAGGGGAAGAGGTGGCTACACCTTC.

The chain couples TRBV9 to TRBJ1-6; 11 positions agree with TRBD1. The germline gives CDR1 SGDLS, CDR2 YYNGEE. The length of the CDR3 is 16 residues. V trimming: 4 bases; J trimming: 7 bases; junction bases outside the gene matches: 7. The CDR3 region has the DNA TGTGCCAGCAGCCCCCGGACAGGGGGCCCCAATTCACCCCTCCACTTT. It encodes CASSPRTGGPNSPLHF.

The rearrangement uses TRBV12-3 or TRBV12-4 and TRBJ2-1, with 11 bases aligning to TRBD2. This CDR3 is built from 16 residues. Trimming removed 7 bases from V and 0 bases from J; junction bases left unmatched: 5. The CDR3 region has the DNA TGTGCCAGCACCATGGGACTAGCGGCCTCCTACAATGAGCAGTTCTTC. This sequence encodes CASTMGLAASYNEQFF.

V usage is TRBV29-1 and J usage is TRBJ2-1; TRBD2 agrees at 8 bases. CDR3 length: 16 amino acids. Losses at the gene ends were 6 bases for V and 5 bases for J; bases not matched to a gene: 15. Germline V gives CDR1 SQVTM, CDR2 ANQGSEA. The CDR3 nucleotides are TGCAGCGTGGCCGGACTAGCAGTTAATGGAGACAATGAGCAGTTCTTC. Amino acid sequence: CSVAGLAVNGDNEQFF.

This clonotype was seen only a few times. CDR3 bases: TGTGCCAGCAGCCATCTCTTGGACGGTGAGCAGTTCTTC. Residues: CASSHLLDGEQFF. The chain links TRBV14 to TRBJ2-1; D gene unclear. Trimming took off 3 bases at V and 9 bases at J, with 12 bases between the two ends. This CDR3 is built from 13 residues. CDR1 is SGHDN, CDR2 FVKESK, per germline.

This clonotype has just a few counts. The V and J genes are TRBV7-2 and TRBJ1-1; possibly TRBD1 for D (6 bases). Trimming took 8 bases from V and 3 from J, leaving 13 bases between them. Germline CDR1 reads SGHTA; CDR2 reads FQGNSA. The CDR3 length is 13 residues. In nucleotides, the CDR3 is TGTGCCAGCCGTACCTACAGGGACACTGAAGCTTTCTTT. It yields the protein CASRTYRDTEAFF.

This clonotype was seen ten or more times. The chain uses TRBV5-5 and TRBJ2-3, with D unresolved. Trimming took 2 bases from V and 0 from J, leaving 13 bases between them. This CDR3 spans 16 amino acids. Looked up from germline, CDR1 is SGHKS and CDR2 is YYEKEE (reference sequence). Written as DNA, the CDR3 is TGTGCCAGCAGCTTTTTCGGAGAGACTAGCACAGATACGCAGTATTTT. Translating it yields CASSFFGETSTDTQYF.

The chain joins TRBV7-9 to TRBJ2-3, with 9 bases lining up with TRBD2. After removal of 2 bases from V and 4 bases from J, the junction contained 10 bases not matched to a gene. CDR1 is SEHNR and CDR2 is FQNEAQ in the germline V gene (reference sequence). The CDR3 spans 17 residues. In DNA, the CDR3 is TGTGCCAGCAGCTTATCAGCGGGGGGTGGTGGGTCAGATACGCAGTATTTT. The encoded protein is CASSLSAGGGGSDTQYF.

This clonotype appeared many times. This chain uses TRBV6-1 with TRBJ1-2; no firm D call. CDR1 MNHNS and CDR2 SASEGT come from the germline V gene. The CDR3 covers 16 residues. Trimming pared 5 bases from V and 0 bases from J, leaving 16 bases between. CDR3 protein: CASSLITAPANYGYTF. The CDR3 DNA reads as TGTGCCAGCAGTTTAATAACAGCCCCAGCTAACTATGGCTACACCTTC.

This clonotype was recorded at least ten times. The chain combines TRBV5-1 with TRBJ2-7; D unclear. Germline lookup yields CDR1 SGHRS and CDR2 YFSETQ. The CDR3 sequence is 12 residues long. V shed 3 bases and J shed 5 bases, with 9 bases lying between them. CDR3 loop: CASSWSSDEQYF. CDR3 nucleotides: TGCGCCAGCAGCTGGAGTTCCGACGAGCAGTACTTC.

This clonotype came up many times. The genes are TRBV15 and TRBJ2-1, with no clear D. The CDR3 consists of 14 residues. Trimming cost V 5 bases and J 0 bases, with 8 bases left between them. In germline, CDR1 is LNHNV, CDR2 YYDKDF (reference sequence). CDR3 protein: CATSPRISYNEQFF. As DNA, the CDR3 is TGTGCCACCAGCCCCCGAATCTCCTACAATGAGCAGTTCTTC.

This clonotype has ten or more counts. The chain combines TRBV3-1 with TRBJ2-7, with 7 bases matching TRBD2. J gave up 1 base and V 1 base, and 1 base lay outside the gene matches. Germline-derived CDR1 and CDR2 are LGHDT and YNNKEL (reference sequence). This CDR3 has 14 residues. Written as DNA, the CDR3 is TGTGCCAGCAGCCAAGTAGCGGGTTCCTACGAGCAGTACTTC. The encoded protein is CASSQVAGSYEQYF.

V is TRBV5-1 and J is TRBJ2-1; no definite D call. CDR3 length equals 13 residues. Trimming left V 1 base short and J 7 bases short, with 9 bases between. Germline CDR1 reads SGHRS; CDR2 reads YFSETQ. CDR3 amino acids: CASSLISTNEQFF. CDR3 sequence (DNA): TGCGCCAGCAGCTTGATTAGCACAAATGAGCAGTTCTTC.